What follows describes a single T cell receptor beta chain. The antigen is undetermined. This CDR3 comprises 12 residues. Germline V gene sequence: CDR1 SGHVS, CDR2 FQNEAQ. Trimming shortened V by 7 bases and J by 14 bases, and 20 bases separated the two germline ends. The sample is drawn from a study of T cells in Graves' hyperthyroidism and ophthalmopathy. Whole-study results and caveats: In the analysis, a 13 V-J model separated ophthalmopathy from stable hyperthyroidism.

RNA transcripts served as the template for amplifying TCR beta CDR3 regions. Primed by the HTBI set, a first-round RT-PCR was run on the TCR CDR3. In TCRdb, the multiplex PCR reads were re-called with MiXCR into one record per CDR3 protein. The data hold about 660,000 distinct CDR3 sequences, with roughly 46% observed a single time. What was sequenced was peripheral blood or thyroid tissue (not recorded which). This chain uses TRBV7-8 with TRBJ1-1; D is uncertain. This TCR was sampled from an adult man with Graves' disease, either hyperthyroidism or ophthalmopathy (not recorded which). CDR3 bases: TGTGCCAGCATCGAGCGGGGTAGTGAGCAGTTCTTT. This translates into CASIERGSEQFF.